This note documents a single T cell receptor (beta chain) sequence. Its target is not known. This specimen belongs to a study of early T cells in non-severe SARS-CoV-2 infection. Study-wide background: The sequenced material was bulk RNA from unsorted whole blood, and its chains were unpaired.

cDNA molecules, individually, were tagged with unique molecular identifiers. TCRdb fed the 5' RACE reads into MiXCR, producing one record per CDR3 protein. The table includes about 110,000 distinct CDR3 sequences, around 10% detected once. This CDR3 has 16 amino acids. Trimming cost V 5 bases and J 3 bases, with 20 bases left between them. CDR1 MNHEY and CDR2 SMNVEV come from the germline V gene (reference sequence). Study outcomes and limitations: Matches to VDJdb favored anti-spike CD8 responses and missed private and CD4 specificities.

This receptor was identified in an adult who was a healthcare worker with PCR-confirmed SARS-CoV-2 infection or an uninfected control (not recorded which). The V call is TRBV27, the J call TRBJ2-7; D perhaps matches TRBD1 (6 bases). What was sequenced was whole blood. CDR3 in amino acids: CASSATPAGARYEQYF. CDR3 nucleotide sequence: TGTGCCAGCAGTGCCACCCCGGCAGGGGCACGCTACGAGCAGTACTTC.